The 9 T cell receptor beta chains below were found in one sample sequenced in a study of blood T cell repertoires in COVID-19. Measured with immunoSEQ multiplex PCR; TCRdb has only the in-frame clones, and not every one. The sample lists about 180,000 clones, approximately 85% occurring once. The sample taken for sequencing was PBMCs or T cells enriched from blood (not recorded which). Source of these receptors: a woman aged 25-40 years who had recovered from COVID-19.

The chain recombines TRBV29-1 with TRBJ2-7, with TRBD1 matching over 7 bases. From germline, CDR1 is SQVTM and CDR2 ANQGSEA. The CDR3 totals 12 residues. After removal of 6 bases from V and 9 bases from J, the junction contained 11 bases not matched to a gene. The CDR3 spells CSVDRAPGGQYF. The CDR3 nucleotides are TGCAGCGTCGACAGGGCCCCGGGCGGGCAGTACTTC.

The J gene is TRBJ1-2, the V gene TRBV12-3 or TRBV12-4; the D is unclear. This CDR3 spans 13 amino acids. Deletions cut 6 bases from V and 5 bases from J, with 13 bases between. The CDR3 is CASRFITDYGYTF. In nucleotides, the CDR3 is TGTGCCAGCAGGTTTATTACTGATTATGGCTACACCTTC.

CDR3 bases: TGCAGCGTTGAAGCGGCAGGGGACTACGAGCAGTACTTC. Its protein is CSVEAAGDYEQYF. This chain uses TRBV29-1 with TRBJ2-7, with D perhaps matching TRBD1 (6 bases). V shed 1 base and J shed 3 bases, with 10 bases lying between them. The germline V gene encodes CDR1 SQVTM and CDR2 ANQGSEA. This CDR3 comprises 13 residues.

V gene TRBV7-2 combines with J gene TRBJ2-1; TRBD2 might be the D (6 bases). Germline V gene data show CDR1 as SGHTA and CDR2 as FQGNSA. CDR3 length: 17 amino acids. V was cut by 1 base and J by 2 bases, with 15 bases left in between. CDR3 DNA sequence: TGTGCCAGCAGCTTAGGATCTCCGGGGGATCCCTACAATGAGCAGTTCTTC. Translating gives CASSLGSPGDPYNEQFF.

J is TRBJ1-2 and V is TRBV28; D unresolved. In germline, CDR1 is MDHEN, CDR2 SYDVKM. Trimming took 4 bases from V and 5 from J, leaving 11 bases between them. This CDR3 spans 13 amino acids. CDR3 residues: CASSSEQRYGYTF. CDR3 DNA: TGTGCCAGCAGTTCCGAACAGAGATATGGCTACACCTTC.

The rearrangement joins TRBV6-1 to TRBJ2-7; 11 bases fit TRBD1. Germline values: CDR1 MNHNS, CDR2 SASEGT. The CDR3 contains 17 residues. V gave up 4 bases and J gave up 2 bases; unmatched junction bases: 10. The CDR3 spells CASSGGPGTGGPYEQYF. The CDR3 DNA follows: TGTGCCAGCAGTGGAGGACCCGGGACAGGGGGACCCTACGAGCAGTACTTC.

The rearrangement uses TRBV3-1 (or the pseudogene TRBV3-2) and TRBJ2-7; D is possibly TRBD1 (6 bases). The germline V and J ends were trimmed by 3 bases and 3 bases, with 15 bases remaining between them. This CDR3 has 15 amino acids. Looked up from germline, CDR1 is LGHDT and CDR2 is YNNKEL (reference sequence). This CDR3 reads CASSQQTGPYYEQYF. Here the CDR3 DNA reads TGTGCCAGCAGCCAGCAGACAGGTCCATACTACGAGCAGTACTTC.

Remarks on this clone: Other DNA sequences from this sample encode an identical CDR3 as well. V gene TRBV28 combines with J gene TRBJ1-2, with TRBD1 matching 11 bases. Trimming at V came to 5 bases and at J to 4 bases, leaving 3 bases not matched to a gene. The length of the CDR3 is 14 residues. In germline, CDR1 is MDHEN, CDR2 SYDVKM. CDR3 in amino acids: CASSPGTGGYGYTF. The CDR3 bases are TGTGCCAGCAGTCCCGGGACAGGGGGCTATGGCTACACCTTC.

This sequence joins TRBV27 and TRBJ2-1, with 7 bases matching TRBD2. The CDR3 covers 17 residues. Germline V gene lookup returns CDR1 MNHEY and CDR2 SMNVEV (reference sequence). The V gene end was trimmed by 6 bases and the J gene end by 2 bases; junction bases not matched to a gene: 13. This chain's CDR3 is CASRKTSRGLTYNEQFF. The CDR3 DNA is TGTGCCAGCAGGAAAACATCGAGGGGACTAACCTACAATGAGCAGTTCTTC.